These T cell receptor beta chains were read from a single sample in a study of OX40 agonist ivuxolimab in advanced cancers. Method: immunoSEQ multiplex PCR; TCRdb's copy keeps in-frame clones and lacks some. The table records tens of thousands of clones, 80% of them present only once. The specimen comprised CD4+ or CD8+ T cells sorted from blood, sampled in a trial of the OX40 agonist ivuxolimab. All receptors derive from an adult with an advanced solid tumor such as melanoma, head and neck, liver or kidney cancer. Both conserved end residues are part of each CDR3. D genes are given only for firm matches. Clone size appears in some rows only: once, few, many, or a class for an expanded clone.

clone size: -
J gene: TRBJ2-3
V gene: TRBV5-6
D gene: -
CDR3 DNA: TGTGCCAGCAGCTTGGTGCTAGATTGGGGGGACACAGATACGCAGTATTTT
CDR3 protein: CASSLVLDWGDTDTQYF

clone size: -
J gene: TRBJ2-3
V gene: TRBV6-1
D gene: TRBD1
CDR3 DNA: TGTGCCAGCAGTTCCCGACAGGGGGGCACAGATACGCAGTATTTT
CDR3 protein: CASSSRQGGTDTQYF

clone size: -
J gene: TRBJ2-1
V gene: TRBV12-5
D gene: -
CDR3 DNA: TGTGCTAGTGGTTTTACCGGTACTGCGCGCTACAATGAGCAGTTCTTC
CDR3 protein: CASGFTGTARYNEQFF

clone size: -
J gene: TRBJ2-1
V gene: TRBV4-3
D gene: -
CDR3 DNA: TGCGCCAGCAGCCAAGACCCCCGGGGCTCAGCCAGTGAGCAGTTCTTC
CDR3 protein: CASSQDPRGSASEQFF

clone size: few
J gene: TRBJ2-2
V gene: TRBV6-6
D gene: -
CDR3 DNA: TGTGCCAGCAGGGAGACCGGGGAGCTGTTTTTT
CDR3 protein: CASRETGELFF

clone size: -
J gene: TRBJ1-2
V gene: TRBV6-5
D gene: TRBD1
CDR3 DNA: TGTGCCAGCAGAGCCGGGACAGGGAACTATGGCTACACCTTC
CDR3 protein: CASRAGTGNYGYTF

clone size: few
J gene: TRBJ2-1
V gene: TRBV28
D gene: TRBD1
CDR3 DNA: TGTGCCTCAAGAACAGGGGGCCGGAGCAATGAGCAGTTCTTC
CDR3 protein: CASRTGGRSNEQFF

clone size: -
J gene: TRBJ2-2
V gene: TRBV5-1
D gene: -
CDR3 DNA: TGCGCCAGCAGCTCGACTTTGTCCGCCGGGGAGCTGTTTTTT
CDR3 protein: CASSSTLSAGELFF

clone size: -
J gene: TRBJ2-4
V gene: TRBV10-3
D gene: -
CDR3 DNA: TGTGCCATCAGTGAGTCGGGAGGCAGCGCAGCCAAAAACATTCAGTACTTC
CDR3 protein: CAISESGGSAAKNIQYF

clone size: -
J gene: TRBJ2-7
V gene: TRBV6-5
D gene: -
CDR3 DNA: TGTGCCAGCAGAGTAGGGGCCTACGAGCAGTACTTC
CDR3 protein: CASRVGAYEQYF

clone size: -
J gene: TRBJ2-2
V gene: TRBV4-3
D gene: -
CDR3 DNA: TGCGCCAGCAGCCAACCTATTACCGGGGAGCTGTTTTTT
CDR3 protein: CASSQPITGELFF

clone size: -
J gene: TRBJ1-2
V gene: TRBV29-1
D gene: TRBD1
CDR3 DNA: TGCAGCGTCATAGGGCAGGGGGCTTGGGGCTACACCTTC
CDR3 protein: CSVIGQGAWGYTF

clone size: -
J gene: TRBJ1-1
V gene: TRBV19
D gene: TRBD1
CDR3 DNA: TGTGCCAGTAGTGCAGGACAGGATCATCCTGAAGCTTTCTTT
CDR3 protein: CASSAGQDHPEAFF

clone size: -
J gene: TRBJ2-7
V gene: TRBV19
D gene: -
CDR3 DNA: TGTGCCAGTAGTCTTTCGACCCAATTCCCCTACGAGCAGTACTTC
CDR3 protein: CASSLSTQFPYEQYF

clone size: -
J gene: TRBJ2-3
V gene: TRBV29-1
D gene: -
CDR3 DNA: TGCAGCGTCCGAATGGGGGGCGTGAGCACAGATACGCAGTATTTT
CDR3 protein: CSVRMGGVSTDTQYF

clone size: -
J gene: TRBJ1-2
V gene: TRBV25-1
D gene: TRBD1
CDR3 DNA: TGTGCCAGCAGTGAACCGGGACAGCACCTCTATGGCTACACCTTC
CDR3 protein: CASSEPGQHLYGYTF

clone size: once
J gene: TRBJ1-6
V gene: TRBV5-4
D gene: -
CDR3 DNA: TGTGCCAGCAGCTTGGACAGGGATAATTCACCCCTCCACTTT
CDR3 protein: CASSLDRDNSPLHF

clone size: -
J gene: TRBJ1-4
V gene: TRBV29-1
D gene: -
CDR3 DNA: TGCAGCGTTGAAGATCCGGGACTTAATGAAAAACTGTTTTTT
CDR3 protein: CSVEDPGLNEKLFF

clone size: -
J gene: TRBJ2-2
V gene: TRBV30
D gene: TRBD2
CDR3 DNA: TGTGCCTGGAGTCTCTCTCTTTTGGGGGAGGGCCTAGGGACCGGGGAGCTGTTTTTT
CDR3 protein: CAWSLSLLGEGLGTGELFF

clone size: medium-sized
J gene: TRBJ1-6
V gene: TRBV6-6
D gene: TRBD1
CDR3 DNA: TGTGCCAGCAGCTCAATTCCGGGACAGGGGAGTTCACCCCTCCACTTT
CDR3 protein: CASSSIPGQGSSPLHF

clone size: -
J gene: TRBJ2-3
V gene: TRBV6-1
D gene: TRBD1
CDR3 DNA: TGTGCCAGCAGTGACAATCAAGGACAGGGGACGGGAGATACGCAGTATTTT
CDR3 protein: CASSDNQGQGTGDTQYF

clone size: -
J gene: TRBJ1-5
V gene: TRBV28
D gene: -
CDR3 DNA: TGTGCCAGCAACCCAAGGGGCGGGGGAAGCCAGCCCCAGCATTTT
CDR3 protein: CASNPRGGGSQPQHF

clone size: -
J gene: TRBJ1-1
V gene: TRBV7-2
D gene: -
CDR3 DNA: TGTGCCAGCAGCTTAGCGGAGGTCACTGAAGCTTTCTTT
CDR3 protein: CASSLAEVTEAFF

clone size: -
J gene: TRBJ1-2
V gene: TRBV5-6
D gene: -
CDR3 DNA: TGTGCCAGCAGCTTGGTTTGGGGGTATGGCTACACCTTC
CDR3 protein: CASSLVWGYGYTF

clone size: -
J gene: TRBJ1-6
V gene: TRBV27
D gene: -
CDR3 DNA: TGTGCCAGCAGTTTTATAACAGGGCAAAATAATTCACCCCTCCACTTT
CDR3 protein: CASSFITGQNNSPLHF

clone size: -
J gene: TRBJ1-2
V gene: TRBV7-9
D gene: -
CDR3 DNA: TGTGCCAGCAGCTTAGGAACCGCTAACTATGGCTACACCTTC
CDR3 protein: CASSLGTANYGYTF

clone size: -
J gene: TRBJ1-2
V gene: TRBV2
D gene: -
CDR3 DNA: TGTGCCAGCAGTGAACTCTCCTATGGCTACACCTTC
CDR3 protein: CASSELSYGYTF

clone size: -
J gene: TRBJ2-3
V gene: TRBV27
D gene: -
CDR3 DNA: TGTGCCAGCAGCCAATCGCGAAGCACAGATACGCAGTATTTT
CDR3 protein: CASSQSRSTDTQYF

clone size: -
J gene: TRBJ2-1
V gene: TRBV11-3
D gene: -
CDR3 DNA: TGTGCCAGCAGCTTATCCGGGACGGGCTCCTACAATGAGCAGTTCTTC
CDR3 protein: CASSLSGTGSYNEQFF